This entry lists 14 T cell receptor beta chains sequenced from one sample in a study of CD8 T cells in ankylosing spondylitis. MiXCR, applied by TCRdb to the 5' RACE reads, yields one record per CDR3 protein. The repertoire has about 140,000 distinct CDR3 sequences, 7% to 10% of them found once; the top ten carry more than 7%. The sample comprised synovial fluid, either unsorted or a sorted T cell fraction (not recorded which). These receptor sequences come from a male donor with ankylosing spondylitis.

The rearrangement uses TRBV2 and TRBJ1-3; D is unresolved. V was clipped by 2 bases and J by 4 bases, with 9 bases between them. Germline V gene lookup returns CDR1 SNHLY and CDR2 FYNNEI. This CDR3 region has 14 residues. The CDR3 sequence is CASSEFEGGNTIYF. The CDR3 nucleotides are TGTGCCAGCAGTGAATTTGAAGGGGGAAACACCATATATTTT. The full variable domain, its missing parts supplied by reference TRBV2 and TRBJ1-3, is EPEVTQTPSHQVTQMGQEVILRCVPISNHLYFYWYRQILGQKVEFLVSFYNNEISEKSEIFDDQFSVERPDGSNFTLKIRSTKLEDSAMYFCASSEFEGGNTIYFGEGSWLTVV.

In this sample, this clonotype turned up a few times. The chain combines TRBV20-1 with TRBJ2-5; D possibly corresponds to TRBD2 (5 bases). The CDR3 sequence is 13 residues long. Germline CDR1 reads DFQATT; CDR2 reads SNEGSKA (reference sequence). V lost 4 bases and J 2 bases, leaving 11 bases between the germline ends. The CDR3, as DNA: TGCAGTGCTACCCTTCAGCGGCAAGAGACCCAGTACTTC. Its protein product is CSATLQRQETQYF.

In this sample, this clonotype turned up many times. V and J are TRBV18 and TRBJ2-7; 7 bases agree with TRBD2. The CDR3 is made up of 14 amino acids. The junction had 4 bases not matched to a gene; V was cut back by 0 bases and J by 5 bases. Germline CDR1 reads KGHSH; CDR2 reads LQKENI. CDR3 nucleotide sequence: TGTGCCAGCTCACCACCGGCCCTAGCGGACGAGCAGTACTTC. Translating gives CASSPPALADEQYF.

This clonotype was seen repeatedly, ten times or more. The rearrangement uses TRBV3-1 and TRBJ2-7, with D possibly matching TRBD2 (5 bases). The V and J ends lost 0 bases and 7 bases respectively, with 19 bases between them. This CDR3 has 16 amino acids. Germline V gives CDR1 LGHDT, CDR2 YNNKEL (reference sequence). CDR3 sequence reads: CASSQDSGWETREQYF. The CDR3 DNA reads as TGTGCCAGCAGCCAAGATTCGGGATGGGAAACTAGAGAGCAGTACTTC.

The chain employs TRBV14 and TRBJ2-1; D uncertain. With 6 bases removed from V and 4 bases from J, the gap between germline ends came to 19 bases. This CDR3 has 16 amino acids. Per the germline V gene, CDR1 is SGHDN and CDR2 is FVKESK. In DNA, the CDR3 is TGTGCCAGCAGTCTTATCGGGTCAACAGCATACAATGAGCAGTTCTTC. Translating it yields CASSLIGSTAYNEQFF.

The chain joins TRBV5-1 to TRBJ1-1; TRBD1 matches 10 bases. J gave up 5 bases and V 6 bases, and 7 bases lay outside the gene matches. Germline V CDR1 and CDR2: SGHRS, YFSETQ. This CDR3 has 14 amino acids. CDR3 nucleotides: TGCGCCAGCACCCGGGGGGACAGGGGAACTGAAGCTTTCTTT. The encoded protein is CASTRGDRGTEAFF.

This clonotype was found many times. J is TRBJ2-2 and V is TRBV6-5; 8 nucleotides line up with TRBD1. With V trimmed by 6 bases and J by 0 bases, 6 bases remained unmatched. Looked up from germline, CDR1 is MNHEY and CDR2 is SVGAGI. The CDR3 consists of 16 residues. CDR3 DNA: TGTGCCAGCAGCACGGGACAGGACACGAACACCGGGGAGCTGTTTTTT. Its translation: CASSTGQDTNTGELFF.

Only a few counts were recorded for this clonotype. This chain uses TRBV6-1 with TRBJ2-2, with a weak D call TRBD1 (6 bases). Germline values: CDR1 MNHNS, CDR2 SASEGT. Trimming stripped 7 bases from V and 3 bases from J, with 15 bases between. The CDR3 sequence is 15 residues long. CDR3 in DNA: TGTGCCAGCAAGGAGAGGCAGGGGCACACCGGGGAGCTGTTTTTT. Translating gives CASKERQGHTGELFF.

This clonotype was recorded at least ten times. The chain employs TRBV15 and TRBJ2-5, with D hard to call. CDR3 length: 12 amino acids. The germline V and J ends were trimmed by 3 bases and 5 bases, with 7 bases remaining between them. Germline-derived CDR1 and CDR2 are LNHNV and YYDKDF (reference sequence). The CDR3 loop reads CATSSSGETQYF. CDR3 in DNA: TGTGCCACCAGCAGTTCTGGGGAGACCCAGTACTTC. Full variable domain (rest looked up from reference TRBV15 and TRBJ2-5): DAMVIQNPRYQVTQFGKPVTLSCSQTLNHNVMYWYQQKSSQAPKLLFHYYDKDFNNEADTPDNFQSRRPNTSFCFLDIRSPGLGDTAMYLCATSSSGETQYFGPGTRLLVL.

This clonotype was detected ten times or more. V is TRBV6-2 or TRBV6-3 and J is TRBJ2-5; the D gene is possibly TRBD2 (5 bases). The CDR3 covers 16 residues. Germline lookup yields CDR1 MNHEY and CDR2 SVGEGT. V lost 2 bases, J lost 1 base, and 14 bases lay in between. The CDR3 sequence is CASSYTREAVQETQYF. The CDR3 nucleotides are TGTGCCAGCAGTTACACCCGTGAAGCGGTCCAAGAGACCCAGTACTTC.

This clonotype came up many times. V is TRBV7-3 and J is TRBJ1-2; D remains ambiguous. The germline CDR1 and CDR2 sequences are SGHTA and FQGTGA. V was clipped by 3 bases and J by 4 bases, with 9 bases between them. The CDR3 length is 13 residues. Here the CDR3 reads CASSFYGRYGYTF. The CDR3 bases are TGTGCCAGCAGCTTCTATGGACGCTATGGCTACACCTTC.

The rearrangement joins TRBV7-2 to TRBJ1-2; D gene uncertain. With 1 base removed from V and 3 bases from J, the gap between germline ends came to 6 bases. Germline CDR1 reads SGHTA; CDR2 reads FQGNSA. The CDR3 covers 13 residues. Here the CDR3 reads CASSLEQHYGYTF. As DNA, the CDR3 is TGTGCCAGCAGCTTAGAACAGCACTATGGCTACACCTTC.

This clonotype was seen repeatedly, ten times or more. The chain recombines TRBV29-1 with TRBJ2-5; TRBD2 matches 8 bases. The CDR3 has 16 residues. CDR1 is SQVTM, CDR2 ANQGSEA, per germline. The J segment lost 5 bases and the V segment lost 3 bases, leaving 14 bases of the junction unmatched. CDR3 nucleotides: TGCAGCGTTGACATCCCAGCACGGGAGGGCCGGGAGACCCAGTACTTC. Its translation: CSVDIPAREGRETQYF.

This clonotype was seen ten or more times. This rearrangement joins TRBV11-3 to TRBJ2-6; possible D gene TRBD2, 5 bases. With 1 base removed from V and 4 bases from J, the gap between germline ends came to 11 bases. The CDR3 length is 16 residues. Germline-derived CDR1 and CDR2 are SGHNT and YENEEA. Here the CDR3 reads CASSLGAGKGANVLTF. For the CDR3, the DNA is TGTGCCAGCAGCTTAGGTGCGGGTAAAGGGGCCAACGTCCTGACTTTC.